This T cell receptor (beta chain) was sequenced in a study of blood T cell repertoires in COVID-19. TCRdb's copy holds only in-frame clones and misses some; the assay was immunoSEQ multiplex PCR. The sample records 110,000 to 150,000 clones, around three quarters being singletons. Sample: peripheral blood. The origin of this receptor is a man aged 55-75 years with acute or convalescent COVID-19.

The CDR3 DNA reads TGTGCCAGCTCACCGGTTGCGGATTACGAGCAGTACTTC. It yields the protein CASSPVADYEQYF. The chain employs TRBV18 and TRBJ2-7; the D is unclear. The CDR3 consists of 13 residues. Germline lookup yields CDR1 KGHSH and CDR2 LQKENI. V lost 3 bases, J lost 4 bases, and 10 bases lay in between. Combining the CDR3 with reference TRBV18 and TRBJ2-7 gives the whole variable domain NAGVMQNPRHLVRRRGQEARLRCSPMKGHSHVYWYRQLPEEGLKFMVYLQKENIIDESGMPKERFSAEFPKEGPSILRIQQVVRGDSAAYFCASSPVADYEQYFGPGTRLTVT.